The present T cell receptor (beta chain) was sequenced within a study of blood T cell repertoires in COVID-19. Overall study: From the United States, Italy and Spain came samples of acute and convalescent COVID-19. Sample material is recorded as cDNA or gDNA derived from T cells, B-cell-depleted T cells, or PBMCs.

Method: immunoSEQ multiplex PCR; TCRdb's copy keeps in-frame clones and lacks some. The sample has some 120,000 clones, approximately 68% seen once; the top ten hold 2% to 2.5%. CDR1 SGHVS and CDR2 FNYEAQ come from the germline V gene. With 4 bases clipped from V and 0 bases from J, the junction kept 15 bases outside the gene matches. The CDR3 is made up of 20 amino acids. This clone was observed a single time. The sample comprised peripheral blood. The TCR was taken from a woman aged 65 to 85 with acute or convalescent COVID-19. The rearrangement joins TRBV7-6 to TRBJ2-6; 7 bases align to TRBD2. The CDR3 sequence is CASSSPYIRGVRSGANVLTF. In DNA form, the CDR3 reads TGTGCCAGCAGCTCCCCGTACATTCGGGGGGTCCGCTCTGGGGCCAACGTCCTGACTTTC.